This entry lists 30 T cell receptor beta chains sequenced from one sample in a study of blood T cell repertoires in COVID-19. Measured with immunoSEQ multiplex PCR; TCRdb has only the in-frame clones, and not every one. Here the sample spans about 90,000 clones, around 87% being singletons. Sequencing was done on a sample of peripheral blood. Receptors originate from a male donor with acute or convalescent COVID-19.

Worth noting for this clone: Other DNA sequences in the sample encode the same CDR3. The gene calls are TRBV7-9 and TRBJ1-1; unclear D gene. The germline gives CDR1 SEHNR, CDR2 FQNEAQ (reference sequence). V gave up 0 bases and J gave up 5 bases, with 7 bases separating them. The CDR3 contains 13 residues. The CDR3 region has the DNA TGTGCCAGCAGCTTAGCCCGGGGAACTGAAGCTTTCTTT. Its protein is CASSLARGTEAFF.

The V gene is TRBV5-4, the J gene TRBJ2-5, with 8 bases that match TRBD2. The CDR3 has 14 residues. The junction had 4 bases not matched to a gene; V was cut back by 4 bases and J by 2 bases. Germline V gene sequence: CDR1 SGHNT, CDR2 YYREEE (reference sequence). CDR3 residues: CASSRVAGQETQYF. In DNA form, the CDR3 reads TGTGCCAGCAGCCGAGTAGCGGGGCAAGAGACCCAGTACTTC.

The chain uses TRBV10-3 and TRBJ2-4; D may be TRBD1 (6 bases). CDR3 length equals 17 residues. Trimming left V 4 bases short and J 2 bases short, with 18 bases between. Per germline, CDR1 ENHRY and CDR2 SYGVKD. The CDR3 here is CAISVGPGQGSKNIQYF. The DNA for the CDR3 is TGTGCCATCAGTGTGGGGCCGGGGCAGGGGTCCAAAAACATTCAGTACTTC.

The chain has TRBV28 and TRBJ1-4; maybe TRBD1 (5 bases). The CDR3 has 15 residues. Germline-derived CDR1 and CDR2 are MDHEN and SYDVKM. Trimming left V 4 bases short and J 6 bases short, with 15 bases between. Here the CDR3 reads CASSSASPGDEKLFF. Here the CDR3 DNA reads TGTGCCAGCAGTTCCGCCAGCCCGGGGGATGAAAAACTGTTTTTT.

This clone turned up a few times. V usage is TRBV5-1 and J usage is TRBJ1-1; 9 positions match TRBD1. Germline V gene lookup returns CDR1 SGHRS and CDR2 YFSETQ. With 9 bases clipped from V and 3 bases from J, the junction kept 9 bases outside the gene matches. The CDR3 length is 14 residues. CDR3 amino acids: CATEQRTGDTEAFF. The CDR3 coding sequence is TGCGCCACGGAACAGAGGACAGGGGACACTGAAGCTTTCTTT.

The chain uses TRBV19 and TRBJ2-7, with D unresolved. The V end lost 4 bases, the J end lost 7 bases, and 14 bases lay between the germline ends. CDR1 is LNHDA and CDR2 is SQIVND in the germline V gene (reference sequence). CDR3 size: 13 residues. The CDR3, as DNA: TGTGCCAGTAGTAGTCAGAGTAGAGGTGAGCAGTACTTC. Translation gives CASSSQSRGEQYF. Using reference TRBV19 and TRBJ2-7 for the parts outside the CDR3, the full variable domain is DGGITQSPKYLFRKEGQNVTLSCEQNLNHDAMYWYRQDPGQGLRLIYYSQIVNDFQKGDIAEGYSVSREKKESFPLTVTSAQKNPTAFYLCASSSQSRGEQYFGPGTRLTVT.

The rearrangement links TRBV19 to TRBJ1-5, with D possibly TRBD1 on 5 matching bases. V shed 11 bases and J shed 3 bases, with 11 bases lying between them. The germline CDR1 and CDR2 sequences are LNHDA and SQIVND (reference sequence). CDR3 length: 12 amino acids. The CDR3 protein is CAGGDSNQPQHF. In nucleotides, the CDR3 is TGTGCCGGGGGGGATTCCAATCAGCCCCAGCATTTT.

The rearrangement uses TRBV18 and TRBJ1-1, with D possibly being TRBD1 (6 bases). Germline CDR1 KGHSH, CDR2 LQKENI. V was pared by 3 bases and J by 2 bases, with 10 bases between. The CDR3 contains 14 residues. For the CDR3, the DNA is TGTGCCAGCTCACCTATACAGGGCAACACTGAAGCTTTCTTT. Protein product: CASSPIQGNTEAFF.

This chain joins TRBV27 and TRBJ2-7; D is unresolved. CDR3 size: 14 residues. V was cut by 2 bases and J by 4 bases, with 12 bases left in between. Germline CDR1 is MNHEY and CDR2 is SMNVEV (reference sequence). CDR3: CASSLRPGRYEQYF. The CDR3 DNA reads TGTGCCAGCAGTTTAAGGCCAGGTCGGTACGAGCAGTACTTC.

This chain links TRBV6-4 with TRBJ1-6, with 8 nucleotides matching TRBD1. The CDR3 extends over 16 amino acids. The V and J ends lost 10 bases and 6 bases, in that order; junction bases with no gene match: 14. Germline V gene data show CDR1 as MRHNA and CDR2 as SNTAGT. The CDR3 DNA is TGTGCCATCCCCCCAAATGGACAGGGTGGTAATTCACCCCTCCACTTT. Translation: CAIPPNGQGGNSPLHF.

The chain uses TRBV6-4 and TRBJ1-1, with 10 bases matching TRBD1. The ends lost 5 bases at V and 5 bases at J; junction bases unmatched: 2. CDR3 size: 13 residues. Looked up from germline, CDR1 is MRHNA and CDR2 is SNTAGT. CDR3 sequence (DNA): TGTGCCAGCAGTCGGACAGGGGGAACTGAAGCTTTCTTT. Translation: CASSRTGGTEAFF.

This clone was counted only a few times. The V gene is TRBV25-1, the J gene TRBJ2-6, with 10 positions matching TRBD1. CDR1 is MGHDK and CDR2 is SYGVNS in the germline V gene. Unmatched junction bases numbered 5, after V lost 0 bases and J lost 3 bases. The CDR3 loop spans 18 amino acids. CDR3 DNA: TGTGCCAGCAGTGAATATGGAGGGACAGGGGTTGGGGCCAACGTCCTGACTTTC. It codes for CASSEYGGTGVGANVLTF.

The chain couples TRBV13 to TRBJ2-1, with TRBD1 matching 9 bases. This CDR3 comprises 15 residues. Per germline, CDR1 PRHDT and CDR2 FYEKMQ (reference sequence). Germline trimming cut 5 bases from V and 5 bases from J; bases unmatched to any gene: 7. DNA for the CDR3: TGTGCCAGCAGCGCAGCCGGGACAGGGAACAATGAGCAGTTCTTC. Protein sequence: CASSAAGTGNNEQFF.

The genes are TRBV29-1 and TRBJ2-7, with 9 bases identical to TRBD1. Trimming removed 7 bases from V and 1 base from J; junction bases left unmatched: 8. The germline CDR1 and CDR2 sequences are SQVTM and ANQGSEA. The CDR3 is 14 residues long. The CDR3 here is CSALEGQGSYEQYF. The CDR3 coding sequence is TGCAGCGCTCTGGAGGGACAGGGATCCTACGAGCAGTACTTC.

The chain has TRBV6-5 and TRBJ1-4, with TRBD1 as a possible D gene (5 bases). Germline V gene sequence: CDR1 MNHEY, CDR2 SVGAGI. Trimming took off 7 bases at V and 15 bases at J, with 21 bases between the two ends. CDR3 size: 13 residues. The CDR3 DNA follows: TGTGCCAGCACCTCCTCCCCGGGGGAAAGATTGTTTTTT. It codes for CASTSSPGERLFF.

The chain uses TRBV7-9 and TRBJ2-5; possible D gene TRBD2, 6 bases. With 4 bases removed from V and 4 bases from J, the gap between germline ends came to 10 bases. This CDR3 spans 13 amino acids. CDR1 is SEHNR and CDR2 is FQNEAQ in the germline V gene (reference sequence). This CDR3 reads CASSSVGGETQYF. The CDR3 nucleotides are TGTGCCAGCAGCTCCGTGGGAGGAGAGACCCAGTACTTC.

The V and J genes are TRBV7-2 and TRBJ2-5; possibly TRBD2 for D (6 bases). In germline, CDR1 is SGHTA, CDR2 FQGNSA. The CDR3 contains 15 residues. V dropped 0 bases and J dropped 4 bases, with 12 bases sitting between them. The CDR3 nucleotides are TGTGCCAGCAGCTTAGCGCCGGGAGCCGGAGAGACCCAGTACTTC. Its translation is CASSLAPGAGETQYF.

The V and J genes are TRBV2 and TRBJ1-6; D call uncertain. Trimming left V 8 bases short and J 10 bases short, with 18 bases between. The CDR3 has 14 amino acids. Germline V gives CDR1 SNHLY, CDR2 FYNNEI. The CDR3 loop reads CASRESSERSPLHF. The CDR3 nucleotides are TGTGCCAGCCGGGAAAGCAGCGAGCGGTCACCCCTCCACTTT.

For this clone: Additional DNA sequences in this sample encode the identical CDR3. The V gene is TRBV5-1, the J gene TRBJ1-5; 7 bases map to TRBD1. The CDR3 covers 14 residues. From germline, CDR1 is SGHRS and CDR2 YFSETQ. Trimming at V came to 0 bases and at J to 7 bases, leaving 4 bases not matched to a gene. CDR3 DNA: TGCGCCAGCAGCTTGGGACAGGGTGGGCAGCCCCAGCATTTT. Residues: CASSLGQGGQPQHF.

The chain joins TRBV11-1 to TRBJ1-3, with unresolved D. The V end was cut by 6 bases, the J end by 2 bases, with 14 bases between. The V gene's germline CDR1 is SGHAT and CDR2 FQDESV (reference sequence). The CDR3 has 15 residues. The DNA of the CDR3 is TGTGCCAGCAGATCTAGCGGGGTGACTGGAAACACCATATATTTT. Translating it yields CASRSSGVTGNTIYF.

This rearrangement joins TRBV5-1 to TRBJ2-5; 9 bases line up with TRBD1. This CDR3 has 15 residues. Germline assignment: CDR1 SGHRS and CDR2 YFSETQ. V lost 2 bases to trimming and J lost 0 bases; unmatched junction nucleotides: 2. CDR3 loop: CASSFGQGYQETQYF. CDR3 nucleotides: TGCGCCAGCAGCTTCGGACAGGGGTACCAAGAGACCCAGTACTTC.

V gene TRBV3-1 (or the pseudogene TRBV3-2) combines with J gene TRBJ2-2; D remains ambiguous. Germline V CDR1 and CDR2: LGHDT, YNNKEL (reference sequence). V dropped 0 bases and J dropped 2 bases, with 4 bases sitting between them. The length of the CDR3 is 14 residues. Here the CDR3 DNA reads TGTGCCAGCAGCCAAGATACAAACACCGGGGAGCTGTTTTTT. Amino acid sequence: CASSQDTNTGELFF.

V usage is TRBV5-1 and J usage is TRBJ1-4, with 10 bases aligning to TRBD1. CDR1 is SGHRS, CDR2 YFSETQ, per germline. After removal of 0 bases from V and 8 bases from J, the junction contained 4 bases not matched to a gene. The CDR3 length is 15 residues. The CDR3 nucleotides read TGCGCCAGCAGCTTGGCCGGGACAGGGGAGGAAAAACTGTTTTTT. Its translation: CASSLAGTGEEKLFF.

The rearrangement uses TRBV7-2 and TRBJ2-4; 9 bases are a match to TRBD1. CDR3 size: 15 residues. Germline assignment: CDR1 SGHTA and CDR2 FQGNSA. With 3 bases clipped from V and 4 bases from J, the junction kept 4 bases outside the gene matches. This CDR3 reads CASSLPGQGKNIQYF. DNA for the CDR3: TGTGCCAGCAGCTTGCCAGGACAGGGGAAAAACATTCAGTACTTC.

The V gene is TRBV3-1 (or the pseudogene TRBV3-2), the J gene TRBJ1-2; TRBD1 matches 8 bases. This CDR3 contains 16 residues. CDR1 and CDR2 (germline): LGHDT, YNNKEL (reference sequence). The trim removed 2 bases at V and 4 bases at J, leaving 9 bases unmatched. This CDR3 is CASSQPDRGDGYGYTF. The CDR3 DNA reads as TGTGCCAGCAGCCAACCCGACAGGGGAGATGGCTATGGCTACACCTTC.

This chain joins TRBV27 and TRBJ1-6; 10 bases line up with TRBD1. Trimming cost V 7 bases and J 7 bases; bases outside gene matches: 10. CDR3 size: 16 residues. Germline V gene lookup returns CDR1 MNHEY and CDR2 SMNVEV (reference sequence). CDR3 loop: CASTQRQGAINSPLHF. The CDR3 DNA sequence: TGTGCCAGCACCCAACGACAGGGGGCGATCAATTCACCCCTCCACTTT.

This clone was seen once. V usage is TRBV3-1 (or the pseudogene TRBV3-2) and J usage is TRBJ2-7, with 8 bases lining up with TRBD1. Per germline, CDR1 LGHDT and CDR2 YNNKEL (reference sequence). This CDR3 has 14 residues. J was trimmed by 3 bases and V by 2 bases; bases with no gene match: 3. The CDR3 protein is CASSQQGTGYEQYF. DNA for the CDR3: TGTGCCAGCAGCCAACAGGGGACAGGCTACGAGCAGTACTTC.

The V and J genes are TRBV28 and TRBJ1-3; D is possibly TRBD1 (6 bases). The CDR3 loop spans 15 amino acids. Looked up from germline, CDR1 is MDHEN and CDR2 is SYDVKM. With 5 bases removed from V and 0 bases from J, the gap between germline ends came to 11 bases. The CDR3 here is CASSRTAVSGNTIYF. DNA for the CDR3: TGTGCCAGCAGTCGGACAGCAGTCTCTGGAAACACCATATATTTT.

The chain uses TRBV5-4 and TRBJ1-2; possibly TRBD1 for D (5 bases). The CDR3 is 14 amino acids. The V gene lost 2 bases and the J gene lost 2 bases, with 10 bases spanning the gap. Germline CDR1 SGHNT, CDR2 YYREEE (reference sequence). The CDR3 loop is CASSFGAANYGYTF. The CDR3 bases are TGTGCCAGCAGCTTTGGGGCTGCGAACTATGGCTACACCTTC.

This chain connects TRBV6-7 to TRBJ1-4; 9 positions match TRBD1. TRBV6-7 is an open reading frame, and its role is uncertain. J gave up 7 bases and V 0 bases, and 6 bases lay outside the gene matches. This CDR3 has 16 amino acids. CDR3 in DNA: TGTGCCAGCAGTTACTCGGCTGGGACAGGGATTGAAAAACTGTTTTTT. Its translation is CASSYSAGTGIEKLFF.